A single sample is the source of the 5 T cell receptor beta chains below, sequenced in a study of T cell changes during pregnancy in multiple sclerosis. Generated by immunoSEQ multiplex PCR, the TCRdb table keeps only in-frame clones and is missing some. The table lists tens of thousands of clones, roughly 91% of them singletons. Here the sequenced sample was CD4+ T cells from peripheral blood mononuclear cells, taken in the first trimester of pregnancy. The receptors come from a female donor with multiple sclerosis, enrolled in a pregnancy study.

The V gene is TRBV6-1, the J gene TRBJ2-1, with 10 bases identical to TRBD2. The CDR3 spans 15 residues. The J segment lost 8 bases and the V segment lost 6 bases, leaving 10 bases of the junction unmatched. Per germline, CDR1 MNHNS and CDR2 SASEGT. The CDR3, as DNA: TGTGCCAGCAGCACGATAGCGGGAGGAAGAGATGAGCAGTTCTTC. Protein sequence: CASSTIAGGRDEQFF.

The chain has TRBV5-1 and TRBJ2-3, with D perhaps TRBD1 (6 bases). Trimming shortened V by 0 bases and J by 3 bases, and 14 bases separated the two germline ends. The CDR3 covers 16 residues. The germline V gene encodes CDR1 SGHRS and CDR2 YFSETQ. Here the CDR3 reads CASSLGAGVVTDTQYF. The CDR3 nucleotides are TGCGCCAGCAGCTTGGGCGCAGGGGTCGTGACAGATACGCAGTATTTT.

The CDR3 DNA follows: TGTGCCAGTAACCTAATCGGGAGTCTTGACACCGGGGAGCTGTTTTTT. Amino acid sequence: CASNLIGSLDTGELFF. The V gene is TRBV19, the J gene TRBJ2-2; the D gene is possibly TRBD2 (6 bases). The germline V gene encodes CDR1 LNHDA and CDR2 SQIVND (reference sequence). This CDR3 spans 16 amino acids. Trimming cost V 7 bases and J 3 bases, with 18 bases left between them.

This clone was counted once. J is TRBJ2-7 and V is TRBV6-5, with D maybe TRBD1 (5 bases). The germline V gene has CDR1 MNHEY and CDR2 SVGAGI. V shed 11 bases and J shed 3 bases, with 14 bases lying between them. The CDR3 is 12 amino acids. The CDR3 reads CAVGRSLYEQYF. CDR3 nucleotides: TGTGCCGTGGGGCGGAGTCTCTACGAGCAGTACTTC.

The CDR3 spells CASSLPTGSSFF. As DNA, the CDR3 is TGTGCCAGCAGCCTCCCAACAGGCTCTTCTTTCTTT. V is TRBV5-6 and J is TRBJ1-1, with D possibly TRBD1 on 5 matching bases. The CDR3 is 12 amino acids. V lost 4 bases to trimming and J lost 12 bases, with 16 bases between them. Germline CDR1 SGHDT, CDR2 YYEEEE. The complete variable domain, with remaining parts taken from reference TRBV5-6 and TRBJ1-1, reads DAGVTQSPTHLIKTRGQQVTLRCSPKSGHDTVSWYQQALGQGPQFIFQYYEEEERQRGNFPDRFSGHQFPNYSSELNVNALLLGDSALYLCASSLPTGSSFFGQGTRLTVV.